This TCR beta chain derives from a study of CXCR3-negative and CXCR3-positive naive CD8 T cells. Germline CDR1 is SSHAT and CDR2 is FNYEAQ (reference sequence). This CDR3 has 15 amino acids. The TRB cDNA libraries were prepared by 5' RACE with UMI labels. TCRdb re-called the 5' RACE reads, yielding one record per CDR3 amino acid sequence without DNA. Its listing shows around 95,000 distinct CDR3 sequences. Notes on the study in general: The study found that naive CXCR3-negative and CXCR3-positive cells shared TRBV-TRBJ usage, while memory cells differed. Comparison of naive cells showed more hydrophobic TRB CDR3s in CXCR3-positive than in CXCR3-negative naive cells.

With regard to this clonotype: The antigen is undetermined.

This chain uses TRBV7-7 with TRBJ2-7; TCRdb designates TRBD1, a call that cannot be tested without DNA. Material: naive CXCR3+ CD8+ T cells from blood. Subset of the sample: CD45RO-CCR7+CD27+CD95- naive CD8+ T cells expressing CXCR3 (TNR3+). This clonotype was sampled from a human donor in good health. Some clones in this sample may be carry-over from other donors' samples. CDR3 in amino acids: CASSDRTGDTYKQYF.